Detailed here is one TCR beta chain. Methods used by the authors: Estimation of nucleated cell counts relied on the amplification of reference gene primers. The data were produced by immunoSEQ multiplex PCR, yet TCRdb's version contains in-frame clones alone and is incomplete. V, J and clone size derive from that table, while D and trimming were established from the DNA sequence. The table includes about 56,000 clones, approximately 92% detected once. This sample was taken from a study of blood T cell repertoires in COVID-19. Study information: Spain, Italy and the United States supplied samples that represented acute and convalescent COVID-19.

The ends were cut back, 6 bases at V and 6 bases at J, with 14 bases in the middle. The CDR3 loop spans 13 amino acids. Germline loops: CDR1 ENHRY, CDR2 SYGVKD. It was during active infection that Seattle patients were enrolled and then longitudinally followed. V usage is TRBV10-3 and J usage is TRBJ1-1; D unresolved. Specimen: peripheral blood. The TCR was taken from a woman aged 55-69 years with COVID-19, enrolled during active disease. The CDR3 loop is CAISPGEYAEAFF. CDR3 DNA: TGTGCCATCAGCCCCGGGGAGTACGCTGAAGCTTTCTTT.